This T cell receptor beta chain was retrieved from a study of T cells in Graves' hyperthyroidism and ophthalmopathy. Amplification yielded TCR beta CDR3 regions, with RNA transcripts as the source. The HTBI set primed first-round TCR CDR3 RT-PCR. TCRdb passed the multiplex PCR reads through MiXCR, listing each CDR3 protein once. The sample includes 200,000 to 250,000 distinct CDR3 sequences, around 17% seen only once; the top ten take approximately 56%. This CDR3 is built from 12 residues. V lost 6 bases to trimming and J lost 5 bases, with 13 bases between them. Germline V lookup: CDR1 DFQATT, CDR2 SNEGSKA (reference sequence). Only a few counts were recorded for this clonotype. The antigen remains undetermined. The study based diagnoses on clinical symptoms, serum thyroxine and TRAb, thyroid ultrasound and orbital computed tomography. PBMCs came from 8.5 to 10 ml fresh peripheral blood. Notes on the study in general: Clonotypes that were expanded in thyroid above 0.001 mostly appeared in blood too. A model using 13 V-J features told ophthalmopathy apart from stable hyperthyroidism.

Material: blood. The clonotype was recovered from a woman in her fifties or sixties with Graves' hyperthyroidism. This rearrangement joins TRBV20-1 to TRBJ2-5, with D perhaps matching TRBD2 (5 bases). The CDR3 DNA reads TGCAGTGCGCCTCAATCGGGGGAGACCCAGTACTTC. Translating gives CSAPQSGETQYF.